This T cell receptor beta chain is from a study of PD-L1 blockade in urothelial cancer. Overall study: Patients' prior chemotherapy regimens numbered 0 to 3.

This table comes from immunoSEQ multiplex PCR, and its TCRdb copy is limited to in-frame clones, with some not included. This table holds about 53,000 clones, about 83% found once. Only one count was recorded for this clone. Stated time point: pretreatment peripheral blood. Each patient gave between 1 and 8 samples, pretreatment and on-treatment. The germline V and J ends were trimmed by 6 bases and 5 bases, with 14 bases remaining between them. The length of the CDR3 is 13 residues. CDR1 SGHDT and CDR2 YYEEEE come from the germline V gene. The V and J genes are TRBV5-6 and TRBJ1-2; the D is unclear. The source was PBMCs, collected around atezolizumab (anti-PD-L1) treatment. This TCR was recovered from an older woman with urothelial cancer. This CDR3 is CASTPRGNYGYTF. The CDR3 DNA follows: TGTGCCAGCACTCCCAGAGGGAATTATGGCTACACCTTC. The full variable domain, rest sourced from reference TRBV5-6 and TRBJ1-2, is DAGVTQSPTHLIKTRGQQVTLRCSPKSGHDTVSWYQQALGQGPQFIFQYYEEEERQRGNFPDRFSGHQFPNYSSELNVNALLLGDSALYLCASTPRGNYGYTFGSGTRLTVV.